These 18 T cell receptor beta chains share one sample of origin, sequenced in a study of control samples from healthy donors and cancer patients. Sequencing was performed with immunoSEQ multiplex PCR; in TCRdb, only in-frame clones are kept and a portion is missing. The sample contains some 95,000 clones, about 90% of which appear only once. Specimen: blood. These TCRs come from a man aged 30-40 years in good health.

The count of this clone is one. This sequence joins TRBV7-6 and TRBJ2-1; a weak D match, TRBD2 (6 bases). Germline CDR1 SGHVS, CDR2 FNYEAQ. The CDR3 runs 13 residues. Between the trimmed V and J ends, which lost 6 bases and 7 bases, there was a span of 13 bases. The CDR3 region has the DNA TGTGCCAGCAGAGGACATGCGGGGAATGAGCAGTTCTTC. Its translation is CASRGHAGNEQFF.

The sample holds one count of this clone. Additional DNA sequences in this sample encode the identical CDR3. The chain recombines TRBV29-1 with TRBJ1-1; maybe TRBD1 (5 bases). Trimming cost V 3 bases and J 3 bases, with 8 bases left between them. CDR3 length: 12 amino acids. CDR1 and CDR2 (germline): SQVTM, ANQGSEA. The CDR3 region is CSVDRRDTEAFF. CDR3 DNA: TGCAGCGTTGATCGCAGGGACACTGAAGCTTTCTTT.

The CDR3 region is CASSERDRGLKTQYF. The CDR3 region has the DNA TGTGCCAGCAGTGAGAGGGACAGGGGTTTGAAGACCCAGTACTTC. The chain has TRBV6-1 and TRBJ2-5; 10 nucleotides match TRBD1. Trimming took 3 bases from V and 6 from J; bases not matched to a gene: 7. There are 15 residues in the CDR3. Germline CDR1 MNHNS, CDR2 SASEGT.

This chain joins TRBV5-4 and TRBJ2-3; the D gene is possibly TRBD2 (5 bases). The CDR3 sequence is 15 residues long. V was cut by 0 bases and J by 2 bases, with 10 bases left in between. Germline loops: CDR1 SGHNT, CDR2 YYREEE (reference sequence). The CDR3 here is CASSLVGATTDTQYF. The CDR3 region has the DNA TGTGCCAGCAGCTTGGTGGGAGCCACCACAGATACGCAGTATTTT.

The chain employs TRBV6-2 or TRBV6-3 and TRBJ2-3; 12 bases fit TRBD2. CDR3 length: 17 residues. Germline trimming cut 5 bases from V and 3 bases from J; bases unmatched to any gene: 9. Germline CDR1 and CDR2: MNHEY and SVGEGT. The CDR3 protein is CASSPTRLAGATDTQYF. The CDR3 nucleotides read TGTGCCAGCAGTCCCACCCGACTAGCGGGAGCAACAGATACGCAGTATTTT.

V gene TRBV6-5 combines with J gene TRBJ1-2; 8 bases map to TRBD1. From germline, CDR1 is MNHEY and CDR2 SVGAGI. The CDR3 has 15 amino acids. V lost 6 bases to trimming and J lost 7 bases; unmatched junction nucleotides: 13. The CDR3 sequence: CASRVRQGHQSGYTF. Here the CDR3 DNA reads TGTGCCAGCAGGGTTCGACAGGGGCACCAGAGTGGCTACACCTTC.

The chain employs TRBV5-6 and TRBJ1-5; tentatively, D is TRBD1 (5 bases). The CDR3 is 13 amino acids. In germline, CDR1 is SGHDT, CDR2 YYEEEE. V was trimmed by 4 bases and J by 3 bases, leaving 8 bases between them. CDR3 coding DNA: TGTGCCAGCAGCGGGGACCTCAATCAGCCCCAGCATTTT. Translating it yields CASSGDLNQPQHF.

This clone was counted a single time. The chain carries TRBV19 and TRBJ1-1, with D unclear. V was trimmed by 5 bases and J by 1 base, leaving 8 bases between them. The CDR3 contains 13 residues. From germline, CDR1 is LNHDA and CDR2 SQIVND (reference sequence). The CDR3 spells CASSWTRNTEAFF. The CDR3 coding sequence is TGTGCCAGTAGTTGGACCCGGAACACTGAAGCTTTCTTT.

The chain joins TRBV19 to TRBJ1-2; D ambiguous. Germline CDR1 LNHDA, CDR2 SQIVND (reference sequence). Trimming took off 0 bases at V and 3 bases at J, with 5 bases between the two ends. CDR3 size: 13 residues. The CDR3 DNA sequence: TGTGCCAGTAGTATAGACCGATACTATGGCTACACCTTC. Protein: CASSIDRYYGYTF.

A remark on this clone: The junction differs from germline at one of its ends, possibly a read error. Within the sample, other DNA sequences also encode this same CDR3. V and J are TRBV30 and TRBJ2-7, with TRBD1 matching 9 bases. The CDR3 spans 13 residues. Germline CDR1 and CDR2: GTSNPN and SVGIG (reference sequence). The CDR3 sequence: CAWSWDRVAEQYF. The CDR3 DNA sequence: TGTGCCTGGAGTTGGGACAGGGTGGCCGAGCAGTATTTC.

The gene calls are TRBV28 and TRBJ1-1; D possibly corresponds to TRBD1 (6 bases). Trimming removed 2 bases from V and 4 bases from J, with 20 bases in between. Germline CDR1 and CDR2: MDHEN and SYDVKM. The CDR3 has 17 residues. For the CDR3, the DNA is TGTGCCAGCAGTTTAACCGGGACATCCTTTCTCGGCACTGAAGCTTTCTTT. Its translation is CASSLTGTSFLGTEAFF.

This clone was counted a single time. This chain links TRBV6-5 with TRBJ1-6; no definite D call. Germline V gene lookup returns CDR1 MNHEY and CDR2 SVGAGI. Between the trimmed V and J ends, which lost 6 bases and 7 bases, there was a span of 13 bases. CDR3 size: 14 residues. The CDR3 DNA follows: TGTGCCAGCAGCGGAGAGGGTAACAATTCACCCCTCCACTTT. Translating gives CASSGEGNNSPLHF.

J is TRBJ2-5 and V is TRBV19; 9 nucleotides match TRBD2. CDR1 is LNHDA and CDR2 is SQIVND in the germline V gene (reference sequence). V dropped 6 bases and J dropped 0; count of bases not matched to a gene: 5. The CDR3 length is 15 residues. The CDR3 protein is CASRETSGHQETQYF. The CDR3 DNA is TGTGCCAGTAGAGAGACTAGCGGACACCAAGAGACCCAGTACTTC. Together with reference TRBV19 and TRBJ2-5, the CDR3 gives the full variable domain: DGGITQSPKYLFRKEGQNVTLSCEQNLNHDAMYWYRQDPGQGLRLIYYSQIVNDFQKGDIAEGYSVSREKKESFPLTVTSAQKNPTAFYLCASRETSGHQETQYFGPGTRLLVL.

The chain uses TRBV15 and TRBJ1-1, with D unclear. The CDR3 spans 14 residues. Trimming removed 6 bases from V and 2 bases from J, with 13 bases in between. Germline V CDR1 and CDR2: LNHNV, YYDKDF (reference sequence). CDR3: CATREGLGNTEAFF. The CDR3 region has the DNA TGTGCCACCAGGGAGGGTTTGGGAAACACTGAAGCTTTCTTT.

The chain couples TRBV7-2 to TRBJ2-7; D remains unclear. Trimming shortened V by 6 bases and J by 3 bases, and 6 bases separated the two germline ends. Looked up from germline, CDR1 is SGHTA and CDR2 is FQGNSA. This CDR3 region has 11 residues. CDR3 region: CASSSIYEQYF. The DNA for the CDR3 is TGTGCCAGCAGTTCTATCTACGAGCAGTACTTC.

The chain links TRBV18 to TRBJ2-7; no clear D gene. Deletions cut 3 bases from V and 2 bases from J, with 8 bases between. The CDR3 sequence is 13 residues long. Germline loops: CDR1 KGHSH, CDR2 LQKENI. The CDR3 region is CASSPPSTYEQYF. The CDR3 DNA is TGTGCCAGCTCACCCCCCAGCACCTACGAGCAGTACTTC.

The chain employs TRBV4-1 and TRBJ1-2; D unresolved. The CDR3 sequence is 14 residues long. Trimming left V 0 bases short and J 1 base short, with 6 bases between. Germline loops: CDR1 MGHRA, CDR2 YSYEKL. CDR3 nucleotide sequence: TGCGCCAGCAGCCAAGATGAGTTTAACTATGGCTACACCTTC. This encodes CASSQDEFNYGYTF.

The CDR3 DNA reads as TGTGCCAGCAGCTTATTCGGCGGCTCCTACGAGCAGTACTTC. Protein sequence: CASSLFGGSYEQYF. The chain combines TRBV13 with TRBJ2-7, with D unclear. V was pared by 2 bases and J by 0 bases, with 8 bases between. This CDR3 region has 14 residues. Germline-derived CDR1 and CDR2 are PRHDT and FYEKMQ (reference sequence).